What follows is one T cell receptor (beta chain) and its context. Only one count was recorded for this clonotype. Its binding antigen is unknown. A single base separates this from a much larger clone, so it may be a read error. Data came from an Illumina NovaSeq 6000. TCRalpha and TCRbeta cDNA libraries were built by 5'RACE with constant-segment primers, adding sample barcodes and unique molecular identifiers. RNA was extracted from every sample with Trizol reagent. Amplification of the libraries took two PCR steps, and the second step added a second sample barcode plus Illumina TruSeq adapters. Libraries were sequenced on an Illumina NovaSeq with 2 x 150 bp paired-end reads. In the original analysis: Reads were demultiplexed and collapsed into UMI-guided consensus sequences with migec v1.2.7. Using mixcr v2.1.11, UMI consensuses were aligned to TRA and TRB V and J templates and then assembled into clonotypes. A clonotype was counted as expanded or contracted only if both edgeR and NoisET called the change significant, with noise models trained on biological replicates. For edgeR calls, the cutoffs were a false discovery rate-adjusted p below 0.01 and a log2 fold-change threshold of 1. As an exploratory analysis of dynamics, max-normalized trajectories of the 1000 most abundant clonotypes were examined by PCA with hierarchical clustering. The CD4 or CD8 phenotype of responding clones was assigned using the separately sequenced CD4+ and CD8+ repertoires. TCRdb's own reprocessing of the public reads used fastp at Q25 and MiXCR and kept productive beta chains. Every CDR3 protein is listed once, alongside the most common genes and DNA of its rows. The V and J calls reflect TCRdb's pipeline rather than the authors' work. This sample holds 250,000 to 300,000 distinct CDR3 sequences; about a sixth were observed only once. The ten largest clones take up under 25% of the sample.

The data stem from a study of T-cell memory formation after mild COVID-19 (dated by TCRdb to about 2021). With regard to the full study: TCR sequence clusters from the two donors were found to be largely donor specific. Longitudinal TCRalpha and TCRbeta repertoire sequencing tracked T-cell clones expanding and contracting after mild COVID-19 in two donors. The cohort comprised two young, previously healthy adult volunteers, one female and one male. Here is what the overall study found, with its caveats: The second-wave clones that peaked on day 37 were not confirmed to be SARS-CoV-2 specific. Some responding clones were detected in pre-infection memory, which suggested that pre-existing cross-reactive memory T cells had joined the SARS-CoV-2 response. The study included only a couple of mild cases, and larger cohorts that include severe cases with pre-infection samples were judged to be necessary. Contracting CD4+ clones were found mainly in CM and EM memory subsets, while CD8+ clones were enriched in EMRA. Clones contracting from day 15 to 85 had balanced CD4/CD8 phenotypes, while a second wave expanding from day 15 to 37 was biased towards CD4+.

The CDR3 runs 11 residues from the cysteine to the phenylalanine. Only the CDR3 DNA stays, 33 bases, in frame from base 1. V was cut back by 4 bases and J by 2 bases, leaving a gap of 3 bases between them. In the germline V gene, CDR1 corresponds to SGHDT and CDR2 to YYEEEE. PBMCs were isolated by Ficoll-Paque density gradient centrifugation. The sample taken for sequencing was PBMCs or a T cell subset sorted from them (not recorded which). The TCR comes from a man aged 18 to 29 who had mild COVID-19 (a few samples of this study predate the infection). The sample titles of this study are shuffled in the database, so cell type and time point are left out; the donor was told from shared clones. The V and J genes are TRBV5-6 and TRBJ1-1; the D gene cannot be named for sure. The DNA sequence reads TGTGCCAGCAGCATCAACACTGAAGCTTTCTTT. Its protein is CASSINTEAFF.